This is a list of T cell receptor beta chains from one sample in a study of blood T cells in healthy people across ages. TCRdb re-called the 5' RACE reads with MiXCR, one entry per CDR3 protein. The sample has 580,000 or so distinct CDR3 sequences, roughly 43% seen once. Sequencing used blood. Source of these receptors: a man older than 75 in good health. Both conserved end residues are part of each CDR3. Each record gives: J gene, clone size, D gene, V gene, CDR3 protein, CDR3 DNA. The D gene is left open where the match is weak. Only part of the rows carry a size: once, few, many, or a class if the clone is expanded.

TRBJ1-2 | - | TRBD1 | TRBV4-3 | CASSQDSIRTGLLGYGYTF | TGCGCCAGCAGCCAAGATTCCATCCGGACAGGCCTCCTGGGCTATGGCTACACCTTC
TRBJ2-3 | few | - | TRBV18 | CASSAGSGDTQYF | TGTGCCAGCTCGGCTGGGTCTGGAGATACGCAGTATTTT
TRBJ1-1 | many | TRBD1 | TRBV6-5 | CASRGTGEDTEAFF | TGTGCCAGCAGGGGGACAGGGGAAGACACTGAAGCTTTCTTT
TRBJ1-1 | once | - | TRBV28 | CAIFPQVATEAFF | TGTGCCATTTTTCCCCAGGTGGCCACTGAAGCTTTCTTT
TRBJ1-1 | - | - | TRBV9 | CASSVVGAGGGTEAFF | TGTGCCAGCAGCGTAGTGGGGGCCGGAGGAGGGACTGAAGCTTTCTTT
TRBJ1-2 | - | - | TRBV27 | CASSLRQGYGYTF | TGTGCCAGCAGTTTACGTCAGGGATATGGCTACACCTTC
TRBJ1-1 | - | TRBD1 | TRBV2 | CATGGQGRAEAFF | TGTGCCACCGGGGGACAGGGCCGCGCTGAAGCTTTCTTT
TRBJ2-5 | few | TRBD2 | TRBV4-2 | CASSPGWGSGTQAETQYF | TGTGCCAGCAGCCCAGGTTGGGGTAGCGGGACCCAGGCGGAGACCCAGTACTTC
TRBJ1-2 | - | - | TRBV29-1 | CSADGLMRGYTF | TGCAGCGCGGATGGGCTGATGCGGGGCTACACCTTC
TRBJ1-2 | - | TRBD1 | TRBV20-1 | CSASGLGGTGGGYGYTF | TGCAGTGCTAGTGGGTTGGGGGGGACAGGGGGCGGCTATGGCTACACCTTC
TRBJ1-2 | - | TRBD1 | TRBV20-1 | CRTGGEGSGYTF | TGCAGAACAGGGGGAGAAGGGAGCGGCTACACCTTC
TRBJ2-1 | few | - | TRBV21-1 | CASSSALAGVYEQFF | TGTGCCAGCAGCAGCGCCCTAGCGGGAGTGTATGAGCAGTTCTTC
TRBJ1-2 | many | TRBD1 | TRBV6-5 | CASTQGGRGYTF | TGTGCCAGCACCCAGGGGGGGCGTGGCTACACCTTC
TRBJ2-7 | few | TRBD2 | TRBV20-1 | CSTSGGLIYEQYF | TGCAGCACTAGCGGGGGGCTCATATACGAGCAGTACTTC
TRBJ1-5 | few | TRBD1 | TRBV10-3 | CAIRAGGEGNQPQHF | TGTGCCATCAGAGCAGGGGGCGAGGGCAATCAGCCCCAGCATTTT
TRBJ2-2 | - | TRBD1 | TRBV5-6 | CASSLPTGTTGELFF | TGTGCCAGCAGCTTACCGACAGGGACCACCGGGGAGCTGTTTTTT
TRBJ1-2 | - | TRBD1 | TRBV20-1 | CSAPDREKGAYTF | TGCAGTGCCCCGGACAGGGAAAAAGGTGCCTACACTTTC
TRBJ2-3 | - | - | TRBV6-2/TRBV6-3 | CASSYATLAQYF | TGTGCCAGCAGTTACGCGACCCTTGCGCAGTATTTT
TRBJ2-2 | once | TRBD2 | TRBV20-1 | CSARAGTSVTGELFF | TGCAGTGCTAGAGCCGGGACTAGCGTCACCGGGGAGCTGTTTTTT